The 3 T cell receptor beta chains given below trace back to one sample, sequenced in a study of cytomegalovirus exposure and HLA in healthy donors. PCR involved 60 Vbeta and 13 Jbeta primers. Produced via immunoSEQ multiplex PCR; TCRdb's table is partial and in-frame only. The sample consists of a few hundred thousand clones, 92% of them appearing once. Input material: PBMCs. These receptors originate from a girl aged 2 to 10 in good health and CMV-seronegative.

The J gene is TRBJ2-7, the V gene TRBV5-1, with D tentatively TRBD2 (5 bases). V lost 3 bases and J lost 2, with 12 bases in between. The V gene's germline CDR1 is SGHRS and CDR2 YFSETQ. CDR3 length: 14 residues. The DNA for the CDR3 is TGCGCCAGCAGCTCGACGGGGTCAGCCTACGAGCAGTACTTC. It specifies CASSSTGSAYEQYF.

The chain uses TRBV11-2 and TRBJ1-3, with D possibly matching TRBD1 (6 bases). The CDR3 is 15 residues long. CDR1 SGHAT and CDR2 FQNNGV come from the germline V gene. V shed 5 bases and J shed 2 bases, with 13 bases lying between them. The CDR3 is CASSKTGTTGNTIYF. The CDR3 nucleotides read TGTGCCAGCAGCAAAACCGGGACAACTGGAAACACCATATATTTT.

The rearrangement joins TRBV5-1 to TRBJ2-3; tentative D call: TRBD1 (5 bases). The CDR3 length is 14 residues. Per the germline V gene, CDR1 is SGHRS and CDR2 is YFSETQ. The germline V and J ends were trimmed by 0 bases and 2 bases, with 7 bases remaining between them. CDR3 protein: CASSLGQNTDTQYF. CDR3 bases: TGCGCCAGCAGCTTGGGACAGAACACAGATACGCAGTATTTT.